This TCR beta chain was identified during a study of human T cells and chemical hapten exposure. The CDR3 consists of 17 residues. J was trimmed by 3 bases and V by 1 base; bases with no gene match: 10. Germline V CDR1 and CDR2: SGHAT, FQNNGV. One entry per CDR3 protein results from TCRdb running MiXCR on the RACE reads. Among about 37,000 distinct CDR3 sequences listed, around 6.4% were seen once. Indicated time point: patch test 1, 2 weeks after DPC sensitization. This sample's treatment: therapeutic diphenylcyclopropenone sensitization with weekly scalp DPC. Whole blood, unfractionated, served as the material for total RNA extraction.

The sample was whole blood, taken in connection with sensitization to the hapten diphenylcyclopropenone (DPC). The chain recombines TRBV11-2 with TRBJ2-3; TRBD1 matches 7 bases. The receptor's source is a woman younger than 45 with alopecia areata. Some clones in this sample may be carry-over from other donors' samples. The chain's CDR3 is CASSLVGGQVRTDTQYF. The CDR3 DNA follows: TGTGCCAGCAGCTTAGTTGGCGGACAGGTCAGGACAGATACGCAGTATTTT. Filled out from reference TRBV11-2 and TRBJ2-3, the complete variable domain reads EAGVAQSPRYKIIEKRQSVAFWCNPISGHATLYWYQQILGQGPKLLIQFQNNGVVDDSQLPKDRFSAERLKGVDSTLKIQPAKLEDSAVYLCASSLVGGQVRTDTQYFGPGTRLTVL.